A single sample is the source of the 17 T cell receptor beta chains below, sequenced in a study of identical twins. TCRdb called the 5' RACE reads again in MiXCR, with one record for every CDR3 protein. The sample has 500,000 or so distinct CDR3 sequences; less than 25% are singletons. This sample also belongs to another study, concerning T cells expressing NK-cell markers.

Material: CD4+ T cells sorted from blood. The receptors originated from a woman between 18 and 29 years old in good health.

The chain recombines TRBV20-1 with TRBJ1-1, with a possible D match to TRBD1 (5 bases). Germline V gives CDR1 DFQATT, CDR2 SNEGSKA (reference sequence). The CDR3 is made up of 14 amino acids. The V and J ends lost 6 bases and 4 bases respectively, with 18 bases between them. In nucleotides, the CDR3 is TGCAGTGCCGGGGAGCAGGGAGTAAGCACTGAAGCTTTCTTT. Protein product: CSAGEQGVSTEAFF.

CDR3 sequence reads: CASSWTQGRNSPLHF. The DNA for the CDR3 is TGTGCCAGCAGTTGGACACAGGGACGGAATTCACCCCTCCACTTT. V usage is TRBV27 and J usage is TRBJ1-6; possible D gene TRBD1, 6 bases. The CDR3 extends over 15 amino acids. With 4 bases removed from V and 7 bases from J, the gap between germline ends came to 14 bases. Germline V lookup: CDR1 MNHEY, CDR2 SMNVEV (reference sequence).

V usage is TRBV25-1 and J usage is TRBJ2-5; a weak D match, TRBD2 (5 bases). The CDR3 totals 14 residues. V was trimmed by 4 bases and J by 5 bases, leaving 14 bases between them. From germline, CDR1 is MGHDK and CDR2 SYGVNS. CDR3 residues: CASSGSGGLETQYF. CDR3 bases: TGTGCCAGCAGTGGGTCCGGCGGGCTGGAGACCCAGTACTTC.

The chain is built from TRBV11-2 and TRBJ2-3; TRBD2 matches at 13 bases. CDR1 SGHAT and CDR2 FQNNGV come from the germline V gene. Germline trimming cut 5 bases from V and 4 bases from J; bases unmatched to any gene: 9. The CDR3 runs 17 residues. The CDR3 DNA reads as TGTGCCAGCAGCCCGAGGACTAGCGGGAGTGGAGCAGATACGCAGTATTTT. Residues: CASSPRTSGSGADTQYF.

CDR3 nucleotides: TGTGCCAGCAGCTTAGTAACGGAGACCCAGTACTTC. This gives the protein CASSLVTETQYF. The chain links TRBV7-9 to TRBJ2-5; D ambiguous. The V end lost 1 base, the J end lost 5 bases, and 5 bases lay between the germline ends. Germline lookup yields CDR1 SEHNR and CDR2 FQNEAQ (reference sequence). This CDR3 spans 12 amino acids.

The J gene is TRBJ2-7, the V gene TRBV10-3, with D perhaps being TRBD1 or TRBD2 (5 bases each). V lost 6 bases to trimming and J lost 1 base, with 13 bases between them. Germline V gene data show CDR1 as ENHRY and CDR2 as SYGVKD. The CDR3 consists of 14 residues. The CDR3, as DNA: TGTGCCATCAGGGGGACCTCAGGTTCCTACGAGCAGTACTTC. Its translation: CAIRGTSGSYEQYF.

The chain is built from TRBV29-1 and TRBJ1-2; 8 bases are shared with TRBD1. CDR1 SQVTM and CDR2 ANQGSEA come from the germline V gene. CDR3 length: 11 residues. V shed 7 bases and J 9 bases; nucleotides not matched to a gene: 7. CDR3 nucleotide sequence: TGCAGCGCCACGGACAGGGAAAGCTACACCTTC. As protein: CSATDRESYTF.

This clonotype occurred many times. DNA for the CDR3: TGTGCCAGCAGTTACCAACGACAGATTCGCACAGATACGCAGTATTTT. Translation gives CASSYQRQIRTDTQYF. The chain couples TRBV6-5 to TRBJ2-3; weak D call: TRBD1 (5 bases). V was shortened by 2 bases and J by 1 base, with 13 bases between the two germline ends. The germline V gene encodes CDR1 MNHEY and CDR2 SVGAGI. This CDR3 spans 16 amino acids.

A word on this clonotype: An end of the junction differs from the germline gene, which may be a read error. The chain carries TRBV5-5 and TRBJ1-2; tentatively, D is TRBD1 (5 bases). CDR1 is SGHKS and CDR2 is YYEKEE in the germline V gene (reference sequence). This CDR3 contains 14 residues. CDR3: CASSPLGGDYVYTF. The CDR3 region has the DNA TGTGCCAGCAGTCCACTCGGGGGGGACTATGTCTACACCTTC.

This clonotype was observed a few times. The V and J genes are TRBV6-1 and TRBJ2-2, with a tentative D call TRBD1 (5 bases). CDR1 is MNHNS and CDR2 is SASEGT in the germline V gene. The CDR3 length is 15 residues. V lost 6 bases to trimming and J lost 2 bases, with 13 bases between them. CDR3 DNA sequence: TGTGCCAGCAGAGAAAGGGGCTTTAACACCGGGGAGCTGTTTTTT. Translating gives CASRERGFNTGELFF.

This clonotype was detected only a few times. The chain is built from TRBV9 and TRBJ2-3; D is ambiguous. CDR3 length: 14 residues. With 1 base removed from V and 4 bases from J, the gap between germline ends came to 10 bases. The germline V gene encodes CDR1 SGDLS and CDR2 YYNGEE. CDR3 bases: TGTGCCAGCAGCGTACAGTCACAGTCAGATACGCAGTATTTT. This translates into CASSVQSQSDTQYF.

This clonotype has only a few counts. The rearrangement joins TRBV10-3 to TRBJ2-7, with 9 bases fitting TRBD2. CDR1 is ENHRY, CDR2 SYGVKD, per germline. The CDR3 contains 15 residues. The junction had 10 bases not matched to a gene; V was cut back by 6 bases and J by 4 bases. CDR3: CAISPREGLAYEQYF. The CDR3 DNA is TGTGCCATCAGCCCGCGGGAGGGCCTAGCTTACGAGCAGTACTTC.

This clonotype was counted many times. The chain recombines TRBV20-1 with TRBJ1-1, with D possibly TRBD1 on 5 matching bases. Germline assignment: CDR1 DFQATT and CDR2 SNEGSKA (reference sequence). Trimming stripped 4 bases from V and 5 bases from J, with 14 bases between. The CDR3 totals 13 residues. The CDR3 nucleotides are TGCAGTGCTAATGAGGGGCGGGAGACTGAAGCTTTCTTT. This gives the protein CSANEGRETEAFF.

This clonotype was picked up many times. This rearrangement joins TRBV29-1 to TRBJ2-3; a possible D gene is TRBD2 (6 bases). V was clipped by 4 bases and J by 2 bases, with 10 bases between them. Germline CDR1 is SQVTM and CDR2 is ANQGSEA. This CDR3 contains 13 residues. In nucleotides, the CDR3 is TGCAGCGTTGCGGGGGTAACCACAGATACGCAGTATTTT. As protein: CSVAGVTTDTQYF.

The chain links TRBV12-3 or TRBV12-4 to TRBJ2-3; either TRBD1 or TRBD2 may fit D (6 bases each). The germline V and J ends were trimmed by 7 bases and 1 base, with 12 bases remaining between them. This CDR3 contains 14 residues. Written as DNA, the CDR3 is TGTGCCAGCAAGAGGGGGGTGGGCACAGATACGCAGTATTTT. Residues: CASKRGVGTDTQYF.

In its sample, this clonotype was seen a few times. The chain recombines TRBV12-3 or TRBV12-4 with TRBJ2-1, with TRBD2 matching over 9 bases. The CDR3 is 13 amino acids. Losses at the gene ends were 8 bases for V and 7 bases for J; bases not matched to a gene: 6. CDR3 loop: CASWSSGGNEQFF. Written as DNA, the CDR3 is TGTGCCAGCTGGAGTAGCGGGGGTAATGAGCAGTTCTTC.

This clonotype has only a few counts. The chain has TRBV20-1 and TRBJ2-5; tentatively, D is TRBD2 (7 bases). Germline V gene lookup returns CDR1 DFQATT and CDR2 SNEGSKA (reference sequence). V gave up 6 bases and J gave up 4 bases, with 18 bases separating them. This CDR3 contains 14 residues. The CDR3 spells CSAQRGGGGETQYF. The CDR3 nucleotides read TGCAGTGCCCAACGAGGAGGGGGGGGAGAGACCCAGTACTTC.